This T cell receptor (beta chain) was sequenced in a study of identifying expanded T cells in peripheral blood. Study-level points and caveats: Technical replicates showed approximately 1.2 changed clones; two weeks 15 to 20; four weeks 19.

In the case of this clone: Its specificity is unknown.

Produced via immunoSEQ multiplex PCR; TCRdb's table is partial and in-frame only. The data show approximately 83,000 clones, with about 85% seen just once and around 4.5% held by the top ten. No infections or other immune events were documented during collection. The germline gives CDR1 SGHVS, CDR2 FNYEAQ. V trimming: 5 bases; J trimming: 0 bases; junction bases outside the gene matches: 7. The CDR3 is 16 amino acids. Sequenced material: blood. This clonotype originated in a person aged 18 to 70 in good health. The V call is TRBV7-6, the J call TRBJ1-1; 9 nucleotides align to TRBD1. The DNA for the CDR3 is TGTGCCAGCAGCATAAGGACAGGGGCTGTGAACACTGAAGCTTTCTTT. Translation: CASSIRTGAVNTEAFF.